The clone carrying this T cell receptor (beta chain) was picked up a small number of times. In the original processing: Quantification of nucleated cells was approximated via reference gene primer amplification. Only in-frame clones appear in the TCRdb table, and some are missing; sequencing was by immunoSEQ multiplex PCR. V and J calls and clone size follow that table, whereas D and trimming were derived from the DNA. In the table there are roughly 60,000 clones, approximately 80% of which are singletons. The CDR3 contains 14 residues. V dropped 2 bases and J dropped 3 bases, with 11 bases sitting between them. CDR1 and CDR2 from the germline V gene are LNHDA and SQIVND (reference sequence). The entry originates in a study of blood T cell repertoires in COVID-19.

Sequences were obtained from peripheral blood. The receptor's source is a man younger than 45 with COVID-19, enrolled during active disease. This chain joins TRBV19 and TRBJ2-7, with TRBD1 as a possible D gene (5 bases). The CDR3 loop reads CASSITGSVYEQYF. DNA of the CDR3: TGTGCCAGTAGTATAACAGGCAGCGTCTACGAGCAGTACTTC.